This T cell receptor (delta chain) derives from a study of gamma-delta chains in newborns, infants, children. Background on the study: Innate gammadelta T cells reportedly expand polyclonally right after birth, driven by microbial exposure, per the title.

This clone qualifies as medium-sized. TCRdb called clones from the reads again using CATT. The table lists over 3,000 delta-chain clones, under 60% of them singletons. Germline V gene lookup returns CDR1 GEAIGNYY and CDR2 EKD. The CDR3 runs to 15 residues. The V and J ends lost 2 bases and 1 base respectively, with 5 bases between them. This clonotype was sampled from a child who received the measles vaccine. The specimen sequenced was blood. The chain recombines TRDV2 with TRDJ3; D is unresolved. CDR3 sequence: CACDSLSWDTRQMFF. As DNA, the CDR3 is TGTGCCTGTGACAGTCTTTCCTGGGACACCCGACAGATGTTTTTC.